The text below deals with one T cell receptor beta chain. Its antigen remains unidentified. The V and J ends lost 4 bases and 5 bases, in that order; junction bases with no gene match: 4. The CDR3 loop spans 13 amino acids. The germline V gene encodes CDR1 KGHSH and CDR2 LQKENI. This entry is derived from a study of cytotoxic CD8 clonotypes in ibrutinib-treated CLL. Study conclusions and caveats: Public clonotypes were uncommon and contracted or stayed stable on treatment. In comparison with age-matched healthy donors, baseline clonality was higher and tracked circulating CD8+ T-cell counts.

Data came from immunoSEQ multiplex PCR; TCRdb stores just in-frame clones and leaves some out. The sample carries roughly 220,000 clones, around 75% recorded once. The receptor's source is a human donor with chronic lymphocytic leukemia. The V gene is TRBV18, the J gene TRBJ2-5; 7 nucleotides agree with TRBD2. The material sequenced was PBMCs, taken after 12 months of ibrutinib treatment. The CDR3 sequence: CASSQGGPETQYF. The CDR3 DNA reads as TGTGCCAGCTCACAGGGAGGGCCCGAGACCCAGTACTTC.